The entry below gives a single TCR beta chain sequence along with its context. The target antigen is unknown. Its ends do not fully match the called genes, so a read error is possible. The sample is drawn from a study of T-cell reconstitution after alpha-beta-depleted transplantation in children. Molecular barcoding with unique molecular identifiers was used for the TCRbeta library. TCRdb fed the PCR reads into MiXCR, producing one record per CDR3 protein. The table has roughly 180,000 distinct CDR3 sequences, more than 9.5% seen once. There are 17 residues in the CDR3. Germline CDR1 LGHNA, CDR2 YNFKEQ. Whole-study results and caveats: T cells produced anew were the main source of T-cell counts and diversity one year after transplant.

This clonotype originated in a boy younger than 10 with acute myeloid leukemia, due to receive a stem cell transplant. This chain joins TRBV4-2 and TRBJ2-3, with D perhaps TRBD2 (6 bases). Specimen: PBMCs, collected before TCRalphabeta/CD19-depleted stem cell transplant. CDR3: CACSQDNGGAGVDTQYF. Here the CDR3 DNA reads TGTGCCTGCAGCCAAGATAATGGAGGGGCGGGTGTGGATACGCAGTATTTT.